The 7 T cell receptor beta chains in this list originate from one sample, sequenced in a study of blood T cell repertoires in COVID-19. TCRdb's table, derived via immunoSEQ multiplex PCR, lists solely in-frame clones and lacks some. The sample holds some 200,000 clones, about four fifths seen once. The specimen was peripheral blood. Every receptor here comes from an elderly woman with acute or convalescent COVID-19.

The gene calls are TRBV27 and TRBJ2-5; possibly TRBD1 for D (6 bases). This CDR3 region has 14 residues. CDR1 MNHEY and CDR2 SMNVEV come from the germline V gene (reference sequence). Trimming cost V 6 bases and J 5 bases, with 16 bases left between them. In DNA form, the CDR3 reads TGTGCCAGCAGCGCCAGGGGTCTCTGGGAGACCCAGTACTTC. This sequence encodes CASSARGLWETQYF.

V gene TRBV6-2 or TRBV6-3 combines with J gene TRBJ1-6; TRBD1 matches at 8 bases. The CDR3 sequence is 15 residues long. V lost 6 bases to trimming and J lost 8 bases; unmatched junction nucleotides: 9. Looked up from germline, CDR1 is MNHEY and CDR2 is SVGEGT. The CDR3 DNA is TGTGCCAGCAGCGAGGACAGGGCCGTTGATTCACCCCTCCACTTT. Its translation is CASSEDRAVDSPLHF.

This clone is a singleton in its sample. The chain has TRBV19 and TRBJ1-1; 8 bases are shared with TRBD1. V trimming: 6 bases; J trimming: 4 bases; junction bases outside the gene matches: 4. Germline CDR1 reads LNHDA; CDR2 reads SQIVND (reference sequence). CDR3 length: 13 amino acids. The CDR3 sequence: CASRDRVITEAFF. CDR3 nucleotides: TGTGCCAGTAGGGACAGGGTCATCACTGAAGCTTTCTTT.

V is TRBV11-3 and J is TRBJ1-2; possibly TRBD1 for D (5 bases). V lost 0 bases, J lost 7 bases, and 12 bases lay in between. The CDR3 is 14 residues long. Germline V gene data show CDR1 as SGHNT and CDR2 as YENEEA. The CDR3, as DNA: TGTGCCAGCAGCTTAGATCAGGGCGGGAGTGGCTACACCTTC. Protein: CASSLDQGGSGYTF.

The genes are TRBV19 and TRBJ1-1, with 8 bases lining up with TRBD1. The length of the CDR3 is 14 residues. V was clipped by 5 bases and J by 4 bases; unmatched bases: 6. Germline loops: CDR1 LNHDA, CDR2 SQIVND (reference sequence). The DNA for the CDR3 is TGTGCCAGTAGTCAAACAACAGGGGGCACTGAAGCTTTCTTT. Residues: CASSQTTGGTEAFF.

J is TRBJ2-7 and V is TRBV23-1, with TRBD2 identical over 7 bases. TRBV23-1 is treated as an ORF (open reading frame) with a function not yet certain. This CDR3 has 18 amino acids. The junction had 15 bases not matched to a gene; V was cut back by 0 bases and J by 4 bases. The CDR3 here is CASSQSKVVGTGGYEQYF. The CDR3 region has the DNA TGCGCCAGCAGTCAATCGAAGGTGGTAGGGACGGGAGGATACGAGCAGTACTTC.

The V call is TRBV4-2, the J call TRBJ2-2, with a possible D match to TRBD2 (6 bases). Germline V gene lookup returns CDR1 LGHNA and CDR2 YNFKEQ. This CDR3 is 17 amino acids long. V gave up 1 base and J gave up 1 base, with 13 bases separating them. The DNA for the CDR3 is TGTGCCAGCAGCCAAGCGGAGGGGTGGAAGAACACCGGGGAGCTGTTTTTT. Translating it yields CASSQAEGWKNTGELFF.